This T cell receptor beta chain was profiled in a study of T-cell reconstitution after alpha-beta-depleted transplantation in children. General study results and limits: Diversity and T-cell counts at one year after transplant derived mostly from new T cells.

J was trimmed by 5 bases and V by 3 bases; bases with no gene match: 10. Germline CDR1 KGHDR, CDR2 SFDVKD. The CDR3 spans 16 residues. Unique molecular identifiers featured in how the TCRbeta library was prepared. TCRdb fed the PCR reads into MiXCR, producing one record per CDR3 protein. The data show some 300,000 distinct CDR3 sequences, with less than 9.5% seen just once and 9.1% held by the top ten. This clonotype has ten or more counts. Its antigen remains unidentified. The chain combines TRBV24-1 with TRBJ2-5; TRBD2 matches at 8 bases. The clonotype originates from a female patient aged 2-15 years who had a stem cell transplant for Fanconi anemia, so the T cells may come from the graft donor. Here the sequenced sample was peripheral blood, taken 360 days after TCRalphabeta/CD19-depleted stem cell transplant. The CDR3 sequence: CATSDTRGGQGETQYF. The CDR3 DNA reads TGTGCCACCAGTGATACCCGCGGGGGGCAGGGTGAGACCCAGTACTTC.